The 8 T cell receptor beta chains below were found in one sample sequenced in a study of OX40 agonist ivuxolimab in advanced cancers. The assay was immunoSEQ multiplex PCR, and TCRdb's table has in-frame clones only and misses some. Counted here are approximately 84,000 clones, about 86% occurring once; the ten biggest clones make up under 2%. The material was CD4+ or CD8+ T cells sorted from blood, obtained in a trial of the OX40 agonist ivuxolimab. These receptor sequences come from an adult with an advanced solid tumor such as melanoma, head and neck, liver or kidney cancer.

The chain is built from TRBV15 and TRBJ1-5; 7 nucleotides line up with TRBD1. This CDR3 is built from 15 residues. V trimming: 5 bases; J trimming: 3 bases; junction bases outside the gene matches: 7. Germline CDR1 and CDR2: LNHNV and YYDKDF (reference sequence). CDR3 sequence: CATSARTGFNQPQHF. CDR3 nucleotide sequence: TGTGCCACCAGCGCCCGGACAGGCTTCAATCAGCCCCAGCATTTT.

This clone turned up a few times. J is TRBJ2-7 and V is TRBV11-2, with 11 bases matching TRBD2. CDR3 length: 17 residues. Looked up from germline, CDR1 is SGHAT and CDR2 is FQNNGV. The J segment lost 2 bases and the V segment lost 3 bases, leaving 9 bases of the junction unmatched. Here the CDR3 reads CASSFMLAGGQAYEQYF. In nucleotides, the CDR3 is TGTGCCAGCAGCTTCATGCTAGCGGGGGGTCAAGCCTACGAGCAGTACTTC.

Note on this clone: The junction departs from germline at one end; a sequencing error may be responsible. The V call is TRBV7-7, the J call TRBJ2-5; possible D gene TRBD2, 5 bases. Germline V gene sequence: CDR1 SSHAT, CDR2 FNYEAQ (reference sequence). The CDR3 covers 13 residues. The CDR3 sequence: CASSLEGGETQYF. The CDR3 nucleotides read TGTGCTAGCAGCTTAGAGGGTGGGGAGACCCAGTACTTC.

There are a few counts of this clone. This chain uses TRBV7-9 with TRBJ1-4, with TRBD1 matching over 10 bases. The V gene's germline CDR1 is SEHNR and CDR2 FQNEAQ (reference sequence). The CDR3 has 16 amino acids. V trimming: 5 bases; J trimming: 2 bases; junction bases outside the gene matches: 5. The CDR3 bases are TGTGCCAGCAGCGTAGACAGGGGGCCGACTAATGAAAAACTGTTTTTT. Its protein is CASSVDRGPTNEKLFF. Together with reference TRBV7-9 and TRBJ1-4, the CDR3 gives the full variable domain: DTGVSQNPRHKITKRGQNVTFRCDPISEHNRLYWYRQTLGQGPEFLTYFQNEAQLEKSRLLSDRFSAERPKGSFSTLEIQRTEQGDSAMYLCASSVDRGPTNEKLFFGSGTQLSVL.

J is TRBJ1-2 and V is TRBV5-4; 10 bases fit TRBD1. CDR1 SGHNT and CDR2 YYREEE come from the germline V gene (reference sequence). V lost 0 bases and J lost 8; bases outside the gene matches: 10. This CDR3 is 16 amino acids long. CDR3 in amino acids: CASSLALRDRGWGYTF. CDR3 in DNA: TGTGCCAGCAGCTTGGCCCTCCGGGACAGGGGTTGGGGCTACACCTTC.

This clone was observed a single time. The chain has TRBV5-1 and TRBJ1-2, with D uncertain. With 0 bases removed from V and 2 bases from J, the gap between germline ends came to 11 bases. The length of the CDR3 is 15 residues. Germline values: CDR1 SGHRS, CDR2 YFSETQ. The CDR3 coding sequence is TGCGCCAGCAGCTTGGTAGTAGGTGACAACTATGGCTACACCTTC. It yields the protein CASSLVVGDNYGYTF.

This chain links TRBV6-6 with TRBJ2-2; a possible D gene is TRBD1 (6 bases). The length of the CDR3 is 14 residues. The germline V gene encodes CDR1 MNHNY and CDR2 SVGAGI (reference sequence). V lost 1 base and J lost 7, with 10 bases in between. The CDR3 sequence: CASSYLVGGGELFF. In DNA form, the CDR3 reads TGTGCCAGCAGTTACTTAGTAGGGGGCGGGGAGCTGTTTTTT.

The chain links TRBV10-2 to TRBJ1-4, with TRBD1 as a possible D gene (5 bases). The CDR3 spans 15 residues. Deletions cut 3 bases from V and 1 base from J, with 9 bases between. Germline V gives CDR1 WSHSY, CDR2 SAAADI. CDR3 DNA sequence: TGCGCCAGCAGTGAAGGGGCAGAAACTAATGAAAAACTGTTTTTT. The encoded protein is CASSEGAETNEKLFF.